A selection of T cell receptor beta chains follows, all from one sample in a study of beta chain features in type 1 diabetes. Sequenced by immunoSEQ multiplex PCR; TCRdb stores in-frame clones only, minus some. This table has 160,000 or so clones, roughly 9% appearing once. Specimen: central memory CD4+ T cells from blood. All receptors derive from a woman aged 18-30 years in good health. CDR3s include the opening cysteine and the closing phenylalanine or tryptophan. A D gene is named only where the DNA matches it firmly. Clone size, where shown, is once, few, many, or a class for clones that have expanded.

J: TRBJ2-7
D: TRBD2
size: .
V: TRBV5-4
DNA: TGTGCCAGCAGCCCTCGGGGGCGGTCTAGCGGGGGGGCGACCTACGAGCAGTACTTC
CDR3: CASSPRGRSSGGATYEQYF

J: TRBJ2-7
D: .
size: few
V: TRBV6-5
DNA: TGTGCCAGCAGTTACCTAGGGGGTCACGAGCAGTACTTC
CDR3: CASSYLGGHEQYF

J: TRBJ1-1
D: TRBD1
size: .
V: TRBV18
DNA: TGTGCCAGCTCACTAACAGGGGGCACTGAAGCTTTCTTT
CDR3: CASSLTGGTEAFF

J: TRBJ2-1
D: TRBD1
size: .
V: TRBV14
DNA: TGTGCCAGCAGCGAAGGGGACAGGGGGCTTCTAGATGAGCAGTTCTTC
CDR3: CASSEGDRGLLDEQFF

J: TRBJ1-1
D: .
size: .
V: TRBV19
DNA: TGTGCCAGTAGTACAGAGGTTCTAGGGAACACTGAAGCTTTCTTT
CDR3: CASSTEVLGNTEAFF

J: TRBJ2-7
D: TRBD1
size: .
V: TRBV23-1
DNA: TGCGCCAGCGCCCCGGGGACAGATACTTACGAGCAGTACTTC
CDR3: CASAPGTDTYEQYF

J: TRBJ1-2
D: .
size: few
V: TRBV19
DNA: TGTGCCAGTAGCTACAAGGGAGTAAACTATGGCTACACCTTC
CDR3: CASSYKGVNYGYTF

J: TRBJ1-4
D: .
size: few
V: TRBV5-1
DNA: TGCGCCAGCAGCTTGGTCGGGAGAGCAACTAATGAAAAACTGTTTTTT
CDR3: CASSLVGRATNEKLFF

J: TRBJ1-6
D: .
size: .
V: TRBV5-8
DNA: TGTGCCAGCAGCTCAACAGTGACTTCACCCCTCCACTTT
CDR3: CASSSTVTSPLHF

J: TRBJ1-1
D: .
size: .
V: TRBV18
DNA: TGTGCCAGCTCACCACCAGCAGGGTTTAACACTGAAGCTTTCTTT
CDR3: CASSPPAGFNTEAFF

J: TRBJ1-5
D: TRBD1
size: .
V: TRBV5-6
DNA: TGTGCCAGCAGTCCTGACAGGGGGTCCAATCAGCCCCAGCATTTT
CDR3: CASSPDRGSNQPQHF

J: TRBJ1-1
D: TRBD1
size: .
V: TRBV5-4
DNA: TGTGCCAGCAGCTACAGGGGTCAGGACACTGAAGCTTTCTTT
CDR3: CASSYRGQDTEAFF

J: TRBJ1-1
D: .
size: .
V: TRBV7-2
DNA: TGTGCCAGCAGCTTAGCGGCCGGGGTCACTGAAGCTTTCTTT
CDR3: CASSLAAGVTEAFF

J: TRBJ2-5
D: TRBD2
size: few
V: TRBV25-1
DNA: TGTGCCAGCAGTCGGCTAGCGGGGTCCCAGTACTTC
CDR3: CASSRLAGSQYF

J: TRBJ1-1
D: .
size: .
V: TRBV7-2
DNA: TGTGCCAGCAGCTTACTAGCTGGGGTTGGAACTGAAGCTTTCTTT
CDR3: CASSLLAGVGTEAFF

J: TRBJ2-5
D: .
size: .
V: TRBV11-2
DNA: TGTGCCAGCAGCTTAGCTGGGGGGGAGACCCAGTACTTC
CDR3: CASSLAGGETQYF

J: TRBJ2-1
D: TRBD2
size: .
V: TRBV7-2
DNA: TGTGCCAGCAGCTTAGATTGGGAGGGGATAGTTATAGGGTTCTTC
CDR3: CASSLDWEGIVIGFF

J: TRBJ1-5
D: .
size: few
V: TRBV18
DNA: TGTGCCAGCTCACCGGCAGGCCTTGGCTACCAGCATTTT
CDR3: CASSPAGLGYQHF

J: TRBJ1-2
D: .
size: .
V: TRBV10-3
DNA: TGTGCCATCAGTCTCGACCCGGCGGGCGGCTACACCTTC
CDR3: CAISLDPAGGYTF

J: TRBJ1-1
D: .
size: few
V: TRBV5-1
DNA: TGCGCCAGCAGCTTGGGGTCATCGGGGAGTGGGACTGAAGCTTTCTTT
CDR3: CASSLGSSGSGTEAFF

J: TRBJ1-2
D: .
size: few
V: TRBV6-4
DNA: TGTGCCAGCAGCAGGGACGGGGGAGTCTATGGCTACACCTTC
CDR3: CASSRDGGVYGYTF

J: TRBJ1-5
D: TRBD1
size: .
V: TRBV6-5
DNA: TGTGCCAGCAGTTTCACAGGGGTGCATCAGCCCCAGCATTTT
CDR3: CASSFTGVHQPQHF

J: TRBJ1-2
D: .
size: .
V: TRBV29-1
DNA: TGCAGCGTTGAAGTGGTGTTCGGGGGCTACACCTTC
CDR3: CSVEVVFGGYTF

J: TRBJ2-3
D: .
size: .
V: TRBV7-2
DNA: TGTGCCAGCAGCTTCAGAGGGCCAGATACGCAGTATTTT
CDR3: CASSFRGPDTQYF

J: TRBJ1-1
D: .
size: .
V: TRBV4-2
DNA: TGTGCCAGCAGCCCACAGGGCGGCACTGAAGCTTTCTTT
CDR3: CASSPQGGTEAFF

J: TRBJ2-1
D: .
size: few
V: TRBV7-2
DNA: TGTGCCAGCAGCTCCAGGAATAGCAATGAGCAGTTCTTC
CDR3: CASSSRNSNEQFF

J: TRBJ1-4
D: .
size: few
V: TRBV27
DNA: TGTGCCAGCAGTCCTCGGGGAGGGACGACAACTAATGAAAAACTGTTTTTT
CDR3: CASSPRGGTTTNEKLFF

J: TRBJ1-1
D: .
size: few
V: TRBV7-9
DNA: TGTGCCAGCAGCTGGTCGACAGTGAACACTGAAGCTTTCTTT
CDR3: CASSWSTVNTEAFF

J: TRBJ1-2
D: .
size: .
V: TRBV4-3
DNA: TGCGCCAGCAGCCAATCCAGACAGGCCTATGGCTACACCTTC
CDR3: CASSQSRQAYGYTF

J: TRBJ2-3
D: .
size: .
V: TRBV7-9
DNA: TGTGCCAGCAGCCAAGGACGGGGGATAGATACGCAGTATTTT
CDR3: CASSQGRGIDTQYF

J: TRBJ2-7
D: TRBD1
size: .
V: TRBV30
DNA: TGTGCCTGGAGTACAGGACAGGGGGCGGTCGGGCTCTACGAGCAGTACTTC
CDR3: CAWSTGQGAVGLYEQYF

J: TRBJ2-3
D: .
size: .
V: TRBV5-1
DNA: TGCGCCAGCAGCTACCGGGACACGCTCACAGATACGCAGTATTTT
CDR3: CASSYRDTLTDTQYF

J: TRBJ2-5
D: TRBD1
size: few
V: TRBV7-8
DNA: TGTGCCAGCAGCGCGCGGCGGACAGGGGGAGGCGAGACCCAGTACTTC
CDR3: CASSARRTGGGETQYF

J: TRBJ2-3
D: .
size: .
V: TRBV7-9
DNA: TGTGCCAGCAGCTTACGGCCCCGGGTTTTTAGCACAGATACGCAGTATTTT
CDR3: CASSLRPRVFSTDTQYF

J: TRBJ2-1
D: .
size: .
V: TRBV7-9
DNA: TGTGCCAGCAGCCGCAGCGCAACCTACAATGAGCAGTTCTTC
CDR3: CASSRSATYNEQFF

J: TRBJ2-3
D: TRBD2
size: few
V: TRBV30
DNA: TGTGCCTGGACCAAACCCGGCGGGAGCCCAGATACGCAGTATTTT
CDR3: CAWTKPGGSPDTQYF

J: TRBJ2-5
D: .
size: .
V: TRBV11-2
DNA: TGTGCCAGCAGCTCTAGCGTCCAAGAGACCCAGTACTTC
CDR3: CASSSSVQETQYF

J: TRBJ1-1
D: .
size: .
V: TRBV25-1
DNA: TGTGCCAGCAGTAACAGGGCGAACACTGAAGCTTTCTTT
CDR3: CASSNRANTEAFF

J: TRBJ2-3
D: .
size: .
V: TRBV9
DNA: TGTGCCAGGATATTAGGGGGTAGACAGTATTTT
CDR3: CARILGGRQYF

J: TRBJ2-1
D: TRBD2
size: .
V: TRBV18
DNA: TGTGCCAGCTCACCGGGACTAGCGGGAGGTGAGCAGTTCTTC
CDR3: CASSPGLAGGEQFF

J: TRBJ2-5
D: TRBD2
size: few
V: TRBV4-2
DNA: TGTGCCAGCAGCCAAGAATTCGGTAGCGGGCAAGAGACCCAGTACTTC
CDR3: CASSQEFGSGQETQYF

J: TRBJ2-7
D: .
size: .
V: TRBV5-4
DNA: TGTGCCAGCAGCTTTGTCGGCGAGCAGTACTTC
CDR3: CASSFVGEQYF

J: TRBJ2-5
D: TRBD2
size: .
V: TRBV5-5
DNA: TGTGCCAGCAGCTTCACTAGCGGGGTACAAGAGACCCAGTACTTC
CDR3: CASSFTSGVQETQYF

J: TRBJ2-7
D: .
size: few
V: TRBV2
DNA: TGTGCCAGCAGTTCCGGGACGGGAGAGGGATACGAGCAGTACTTC
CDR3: CASSSGTGEGYEQYF

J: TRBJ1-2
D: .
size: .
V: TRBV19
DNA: TGTGCCAGTAGTCCCGACTCCGGTGGCTACACCTTC
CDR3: CASSPDSGGYTF

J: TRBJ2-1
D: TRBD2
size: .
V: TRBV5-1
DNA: TGCGCCAGCAGCTTGGCGGGGGGGCCGGGTGAGCAGTTCTTC
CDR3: CASSLAGGPGEQFF

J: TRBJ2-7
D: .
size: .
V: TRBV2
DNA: TGTGCCAGCACCCGAGGGGGGGACATGGTCTTC
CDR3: CASTRGGDMVF

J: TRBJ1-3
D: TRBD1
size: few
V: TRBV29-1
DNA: TGCAGCGTTGTTATAGACAGGGGACGTGGAAACACCATATATTTT
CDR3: CSVVIDRGRGNTIYF

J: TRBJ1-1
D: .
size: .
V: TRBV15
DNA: TGTGCCACCAGCAGAGGTCGAGGGTTGGACACTGAAGCTTTCTTT
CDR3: CATSRGRGLDTEAFF

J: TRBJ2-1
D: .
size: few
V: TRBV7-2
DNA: TGTGCCAGCAGCTTAGCAGGCCCAAGTGGAGGAGATCAGTTCTTC
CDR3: CASSLAGPSGGDQFF

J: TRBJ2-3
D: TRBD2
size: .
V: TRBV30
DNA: TGTGCCTGGATACTAGCGGGGGGCACAGATACGCAGTATTTT
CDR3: CAWILAGGTDTQYF

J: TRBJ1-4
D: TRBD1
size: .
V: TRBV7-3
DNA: TGTGCCAGCAGCTCCCCGGGACAGGGGAACCTTGGGACTAATGAAAAACTGTTTTTT
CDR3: CASSSPGQGNLGTNEKLFF

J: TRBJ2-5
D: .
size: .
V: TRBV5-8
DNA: TGTGCCAGCAGCTTAGGCCAGGGGTACGAGACCCAGTACTTC
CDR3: CASSLGQGYETQYF